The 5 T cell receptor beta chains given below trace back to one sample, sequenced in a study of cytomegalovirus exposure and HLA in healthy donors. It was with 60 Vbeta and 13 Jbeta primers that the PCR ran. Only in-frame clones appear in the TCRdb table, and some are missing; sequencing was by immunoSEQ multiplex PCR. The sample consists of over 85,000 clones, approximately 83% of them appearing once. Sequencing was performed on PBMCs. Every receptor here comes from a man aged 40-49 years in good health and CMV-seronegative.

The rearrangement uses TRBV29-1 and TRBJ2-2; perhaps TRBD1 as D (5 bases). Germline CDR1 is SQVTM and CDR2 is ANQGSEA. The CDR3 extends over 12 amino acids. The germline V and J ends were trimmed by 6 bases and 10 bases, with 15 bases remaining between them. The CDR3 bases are TGCAGCGTCAAAGAAGGGGTCGAGGAGCTGTTTTTT. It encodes CSVKEGVEELFF.

CDR3 residues: CSVWRKQGIADTQYF. CDR3 nucleotide sequence: TGCAGCGTTTGGCGCAAGCAGGGGATTGCAGATACGCAGTATTTT. The V call is TRBV29-1, the J call TRBJ2-3, with D possibly TRBD1 on 6 matching bases. This CDR3 is built from 15 residues. The germline V and J ends were trimmed by 5 bases and 4 bases, with 19 bases remaining between them. The germline gives CDR1 SQVTM, CDR2 ANQGSEA.

For the CDR3, the DNA is TGCAGCGTTGTTGCGGGGGCAGGGGCTTTCTTT. Protein product: CSVVAGAGAFF. The V gene is TRBV29-1, the J gene TRBJ1-1, with D possibly TRBD1 on 6 matching bases. The V gene lost 4 bases and the J gene lost 11 bases, with 14 bases spanning the gap. Per germline, CDR1 SQVTM and CDR2 ANQGSEA. CDR3 length equals 11 residues.

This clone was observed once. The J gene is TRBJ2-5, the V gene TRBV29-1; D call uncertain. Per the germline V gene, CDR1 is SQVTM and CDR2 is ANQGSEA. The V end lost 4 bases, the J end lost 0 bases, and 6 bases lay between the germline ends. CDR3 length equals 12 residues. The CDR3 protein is CSVVADQETQYF. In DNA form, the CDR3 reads TGCAGCGTTGTGGCAGACCAAGAGACCCAGTACTTC.

The CDR3 DNA reads as TGTGCCAGCAGCTTGGGTGGACTACAGGGGGCAAGTTTTAATTCACCCCTCCACTTT. It is translated as CASSLGGLQGASFNSPLHF. The chain is built from TRBV5-4 and TRBJ1-6, with 9 bases matching TRBD1. The CDR3 has 19 amino acids. J was trimmed by 6 bases and V by 0 bases; bases with no gene match: 13. Germline values: CDR1 SGHNT, CDR2 YYREEE (reference sequence).